A single sample is the source of the 21 T cell receptor beta chains below, sequenced in a study of T cell responses to AZD1222 COVID-19 vaccine. The assay was immunoSEQ multiplex PCR, and TCRdb's table has in-frame clones only and misses some. The table includes some 150,000 clones, around 88% detected once. Specimen: peripheral blood, collected on day 0 of MenACWY control vaccination. These receptors were collected from an adult in good health.

The rearrangement joins TRBV5-4 to TRBJ2-7; 7 bases align to TRBD2. The CDR3 has 18 residues. Trimming removed 3 bases from V and 3 bases from J; junction bases left unmatched: 18. Germline CDR1 and CDR2: SGHNT and YYREEE (reference sequence). CDR3 coding DNA: TGTGCCAGCAGCTCGGGGGGACTGTCCCCTTCTTCGCGCTACGAGCAGTACTTC. It codes for CASSSGGLSPSSRYEQYF. Full variable domain (outside the CDR3, taken from reference TRBV5-4 and TRBJ2-7): ETGVTQSPTHLIKTRGQQVTLRCSSQSGHNTVSWYQQALGQGPQFIFQYYREEENGRGNFPPRFSGLQFPNYSSELNVNALELDDSALYLCASSSGGLSPSSRYEQYFGPGTRLTVT.

This clone was detected once. The chain links TRBV6-5 to TRBJ2-1; TRBD1 matches at 8 bases. Germline assignment: CDR1 MNHEY and CDR2 SVGAGI. The CDR3 has 15 amino acids. After removal of 5 bases from V and 1 base from J, the junction contained 4 bases not matched to a gene. The CDR3 sequence is CASSRQGFSYNEQFF. CDR3 DNA: TGTGCCAGCAGTAGACAGGGGTTTTCCTACAATGAGCAGTTCTTC.

This chain links TRBV4-1 with TRBJ2-1; D may correspond to TRBD1 or TRBD2 (5 bases each). V dropped 3 bases and J dropped 5 bases, with 17 bases sitting between them. From germline, CDR1 is MGHRA and CDR2 YSYEKL. The CDR3 totals 16 residues. The CDR3 sequence: CASSHPGAAAHNEQFF. CDR3 DNA: TGCGCCAGCAGCCACCCTGGGGCAGCGGCCCACAATGAGCAGTTCTTC.

The chain combines TRBV30 with TRBJ2-6; D unresolved. Germline V gene lookup returns CDR1 GTSNPN and CDR2 SVGIG (reference sequence). The CDR3 sequence is 17 residues long. V was pared by 0 bases and J by 0 bases, with 12 bases between. The CDR3 is CAWSVSLLLSGANVLTF. CDR3 coding DNA: TGTGCCTGGAGTGTTAGCTTGCTGCTCTCTGGGGCCAACGTCCTGACTTTC.

CDR3 bases: TGTGCCAGCAGTCAGGGACAGGGGGCAAGAAACACCATATATTTT. It yields the protein CASSQGQGARNTIYF. V usage is TRBV2 and J usage is TRBJ1-3; 12 positions match TRBD1. Trimming removed 5 bases from V and 5 bases from J; junction bases left unmatched: 4. The CDR3 is 15 amino acids. Germline V gives CDR1 SNHLY, CDR2 FYNNEI.

Only a few counts were recorded for this clone. V is TRBV28 and J is TRBJ1-5; no definite D call. V was pared by 2 bases and J by 2 bases, with 13 bases between. The CDR3 loop spans 16 amino acids. Germline V gene lookup returns CDR1 MDHEN and CDR2 SYDVKM. This CDR3 reads CASSLMALWGNQPQHF. As DNA, the CDR3 is TGTGCCAGCAGTTTAATGGCTCTCTGGGGCAATCAGCCCCAGCATTTT. Using reference TRBV28 and TRBJ1-5 for the parts outside the CDR3, the full variable domain is DVKVTQSSRYLVKRTGEKVFLECVQDMDHENMFWYRQDPGLGLRLIYFSYDVKMKEKGDIPEGYSVSREKKERFSLILESASTNQTSMYLCASSLMALWGNQPQHFGDGTRLSIL.

The genes are TRBV29-1 and TRBJ2-2, with D hard to call. The germline V gene has CDR1 SQVTM and CDR2 ANQGSEA. Trimming removed 5 bases from V and 5 bases from J, with 9 bases in between. The CDR3 is 12 residues long. The CDR3 loop is CSVRRQTGELFF. For the CDR3, the DNA is TGCAGCGTTCGAAGACAAACCGGGGAGCTGTTTTTT.

The chain is built from TRBV6-5 and TRBJ2-1; D gene ambiguous. Looked up from germline, CDR1 is MNHEY and CDR2 is SVGAGI. The CDR3 covers 14 residues. V lost 7 bases and J lost 0, with 10 bases in between. The CDR3 reads CASTWRPSYNEQFF. The CDR3 bases are TGTGCCAGCACTTGGCGGCCCTCCTACAATGAGCAGTTCTTC.

This chain links TRBV2 with TRBJ2-7, with D possibly TRBD1 on 6 matching bases. The CDR3 has 14 amino acids. CDR1 and CDR2 from the germline V gene are SNHLY and FYNNEI. The V gene lost 3 bases and the J gene lost 0 bases, with 9 bases spanning the gap. The CDR3 protein is CASSDQGTSYEQYF. The CDR3 DNA reads as TGTGCCAGCAGTGATCAGGGGACCTCCTACGAGCAGTACTTC.

The gene calls are TRBV19 and TRBJ2-7, with TRBD1 identical over 8 bases. The CDR3 loop spans 15 amino acids. CDR1 and CDR2 (germline): LNHDA, SQIVND (reference sequence). V lost 1 base, J lost 3 bases, and 5 bases stayed unmatched. CDR3 DNA: TGTGCCAGTAGTATAGCAGGGACAGGAAACTACGAGCAGTACTTC. It specifies CASSIAGTGNYEQYF.

The rearrangement uses TRBV24-1 and TRBJ1-2; no clear D. CDR3 length: 14 amino acids. The germline V gene encodes CDR1 KGHDR and CDR2 SFDVKD. V gave up 5 bases and J gave up 2 bases, with 11 bases separating them. The CDR3 here is CATSGAGLNYGYTF. The CDR3 DNA is TGTGCCACCAGTGGGGCGGGTTTAAACTATGGCTACACCTTC.

V and J are TRBV4-1 and TRBJ1-1; possible D gene TRBD1, 6 bases. The CDR3 length is 13 residues. Germline lookup yields CDR1 MGHRA and CDR2 YSYEKL. The V end was cut by 0 bases, the J end by 11 bases, with 13 bases between. The CDR3 DNA sequence: TGCGCCAGCAGCCAAGACGTGGAAGGGGGGGCTTTCTTT. It specifies CASSQDVEGGAFF.

The chain couples TRBV5-4 to TRBJ1-2; tentatively, D is TRBD1 (5 bases). V lost 7 bases, J lost 3 bases, and 19 bases lay in between. The length of the CDR3 is 15 residues. Germline V CDR1 and CDR2: SGHNT, YYREEE (reference sequence). The DNA for the CDR3 is TGTGCCAGCGGGACTTATATCGGAACTCACTATGGCTACACCTTC. It specifies CASGTYIGTHYGYTF.

This clone was recorded only once. V and J are TRBV11-2 and TRBJ1-1; D not resolved. The CDR3 runs 13 residues. V was clipped by 5 bases and J by 1 base, with 8 bases between them. CDR1 and CDR2 from the germline V gene are SGHAT and FQNNGV. CDR3 region: CASSRGPNTEAFF. CDR3 in DNA: TGTGCCAGCAGCCGCGGTCCGAACACTGAAGCTTTCTTT.

The chain links TRBV9 to TRBJ1-1, with D unresolved. Per germline, CDR1 SGDLS and CDR2 YYNGEE. This CDR3 contains 13 residues. The germline V and J ends were trimmed by 0 bases and 4 bases, with 7 bases remaining between them. The CDR3 DNA reads TGTGCCAGCAGCGTAGAGGGATTCACTGAAGCTTTCTTT. This codes for CASSVEGFTEAFF.

The chain is built from TRBV29-1 and TRBJ1-2; 10 bases are shared with TRBD1. Germline CDR1 reads SQVTM; CDR2 reads ANQGSEA. This CDR3 region has 13 residues. The ends lost 6 bases at V and 3 bases at J; junction bases unmatched: 4. The CDR3 reads CSVRDRGDYGYTF. CDR3 in DNA: TGCAGCGTACGGGACAGGGGCGACTATGGCTACACCTTC. Full variable domain (missing parts from reference TRBV29-1 and TRBJ1-2): SAVISQKPSRDICQRGTSLTIQCQVDSQVTMMFWYRQQPGQSLTLIATANQGSEATYESGFVIDKFPISRPNLTFSTLTVSNMSPEDSSIYLCSVRDRGDYGYTFGSGTRLTVV.

The chain joins TRBV24-1 to TRBJ1-2; 9 nucleotides align to TRBD1. The germline CDR1 and CDR2 sequences are KGHDR and SFDVKD. V gave up 5 bases and J gave up 7 bases; unmatched junction bases: 4. The CDR3 covers 13 residues. The chain's CDR3 is CATSAQGALGYTF. The CDR3 nucleotides are TGTGCCACCAGTGCACAGGGGGCGCTTGGCTACACCTTC.

A single count supports this clone. The CDR3 nucleotides read TGTGCCACCAGCAGAGATTTACCCGCAACTAATGAAAAACTGTTTTTT. The encoded protein is CATSRDLPATNEKLFF. V is TRBV15 and J is TRBJ1-4; D unclear. The CDR3 loop spans 16 amino acids. CDR1 is LNHNV and CDR2 is YYDKDF in the germline V gene (reference sequence). Trimming removed 0 bases from V and 0 bases from J, with 8 bases in between.

The CDR3 coding sequence is TGTGCCTGGACCGGGACTAGCGGCACAGATACGCAGTATTTT. Protein sequence: CAWTGTSGTDTQYF. The chain links TRBV30 to TRBJ2-3; TRBD2 agrees at 10 bases. Germline CDR1 GTSNPN, CDR2 SVGIG (reference sequence). J lost 1 base, V lost 4 bases, and 2 bases had no gene match. The CDR3 loop spans 14 amino acids.

CDR3 nucleotide sequence: TGTGCCAGCATGGGGGGCCGAAACATTCAGTACTTC. This gives the protein CASMGGRNIQYF. This rearrangement joins TRBV28 to TRBJ2-4; D tentatively fits TRBD1 or TRBD2 (6 bases each). Looked up from germline, CDR1 is MDHEN and CDR2 is SYDVKM. Trimming shortened V by 7 bases and J by 6 bases, and 10 bases separated the two germline ends. CDR3 size: 12 residues.

The J gene is TRBJ1-2, the V gene TRBV10-3, with D hard to call. The CDR3 is 15 residues long. Germline assignment: CDR1 ENHRY and CDR2 SYGVKD. The germline V and J ends were trimmed by 0 bases and 4 bases, with 12 bases remaining between them. CDR3 nucleotide sequence: TGTGCCATCAGTGAGTCGTTGGGCCTCTCCTATGGCTACACCTTC. Its protein product is CAISESLGLSYGYTF.